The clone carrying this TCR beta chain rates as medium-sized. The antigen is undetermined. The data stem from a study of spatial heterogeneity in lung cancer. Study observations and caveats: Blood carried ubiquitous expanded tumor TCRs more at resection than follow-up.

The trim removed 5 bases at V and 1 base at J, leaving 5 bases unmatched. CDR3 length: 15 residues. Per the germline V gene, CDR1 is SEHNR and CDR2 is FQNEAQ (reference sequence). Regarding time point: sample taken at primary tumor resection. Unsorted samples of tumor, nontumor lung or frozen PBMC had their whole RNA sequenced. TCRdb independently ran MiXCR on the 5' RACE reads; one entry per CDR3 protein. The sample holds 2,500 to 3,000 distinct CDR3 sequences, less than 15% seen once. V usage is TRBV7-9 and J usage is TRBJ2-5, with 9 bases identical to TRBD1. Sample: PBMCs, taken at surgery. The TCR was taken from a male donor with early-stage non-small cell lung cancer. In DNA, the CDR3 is TGTGCCAGCAGCAGGACAGGGGCCCCCCAAGAGACCCAGTACTTC. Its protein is CASSRTGAPQETQYF. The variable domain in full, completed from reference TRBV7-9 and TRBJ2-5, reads DTGVSQNPRHKITKRGQNVTFRCDPISEHNRLYWYRQTLGQGPEFLTYFQNEAQLEKSRLLSDRFSAERPKGSFSTLEIQRTEQGDSAMYLCASSRTGAPQETQYFGPGTRLLVL.